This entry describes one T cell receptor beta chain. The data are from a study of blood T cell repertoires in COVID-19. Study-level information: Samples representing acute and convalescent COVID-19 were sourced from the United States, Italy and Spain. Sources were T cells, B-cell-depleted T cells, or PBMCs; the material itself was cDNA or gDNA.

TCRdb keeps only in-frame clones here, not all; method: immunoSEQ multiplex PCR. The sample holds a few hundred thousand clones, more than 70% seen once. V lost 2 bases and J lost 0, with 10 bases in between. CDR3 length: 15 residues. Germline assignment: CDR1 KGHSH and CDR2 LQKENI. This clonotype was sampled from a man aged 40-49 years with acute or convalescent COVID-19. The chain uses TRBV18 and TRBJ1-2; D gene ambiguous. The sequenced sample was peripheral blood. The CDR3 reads CASSPGGAANYGYTF. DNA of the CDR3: TGTGCCAGCTCACCAGGTGGAGCAGCTAACTATGGCTACACCTTC.